The source of this TCR beta chain is a study of OX40 agonist ivuxolimab in advanced cancers. On the study more broadly: The study enrolled dose-escalation patients with hepatocellular carcinoma, melanoma, renal cell or head and neck cancer.

Assay used: immunoSEQ multiplex PCR; TCRdb lists only in-frame clones, some missing. This sample has about 44,000 clones, with less than 95% found just once. This CDR3 has 18 residues. Germline CDR1 is MDHEN and CDR2 is SYDVKM. Between the trimmed V and J ends, which lost 7 bases and 0 bases, there was a span of 22 bases. The receptor was derived from an adult with an advanced solid tumor such as melanoma, head and neck, liver or kidney cancer. The rearrangement joins TRBV28 to TRBJ1-3, with D perhaps matching TRBD1 (6 bases). This specimen consisted of CD4+ or CD8+ T cells sorted from blood, obtained in a trial of the OX40 agonist ivuxolimab. The CDR3 is CASIPPRQEPFSGNTIYF. In nucleotides, the CDR3 is TGTGCCAGCATCCCCCCTAGACAGGAACCTTTCTCTGGAAACACCATATATTTT.